A selection of T cell receptor beta chains follows, all from one sample in a study of control samples from healthy donors and cancer patients. Profiled with immunoSEQ multiplex PCR; TCRdb holds only in-frame clones, not every one. Counted here are 150,000 to 200,000 clones, about 91% occurring once; the ten biggest clones make up over 1.5%. Sample: blood. These receptors originate from a man aged 18 to 29 in good health. The CDR3 runs from the conserved cysteine through the conserved F or W. A D gene is named only where the DNA matches it firmly.

j_call v_call d_call cdr3_aa cdr3_nt
TRBJ1-4 TRBV28 NA CASSLRLINEKLFF TGTGCCAGCAGTTTACGGTTGATTAATGAAAAACTGTTTTTT
TRBJ2-7 TRBV12-5 NA CDGGVRGNEQYF TGCGACGGAGGGGTCAGGGGAAACGAGCAGTACTTC
TRBJ2-6 TRBV5-4 NA CASSPPTWGSGANVLTF TGTGCCAGCAGCCCGCCCACATGGGGCTCTGGGGCCAACGTCCTGACTTTC
TRBJ2-3 TRBV7-8 NA CASSLRPAINTDTQYF TGTGCCAGCAGCTTAAGGCCAGCGATAAACACAGATACGCAGTATTTT
TRBJ1-1 TRBV4-1 NA CASSYRQKAFF TGCGCCAGCAGCTACAGACAGAAAGCTTTCTTT
TRBJ1-5 TRBV28 TRBD1 CASSRQGRGQPQHF TGTGCCAGCAGTCGACAGGGACGAGGACAGCCCCAGCATTTT
TRBJ1-5 TRBV2 NA CASKIIADSNQPQHF TGTGCCAGCAAAATAATCGCAGACAGCAATCAGCCCCAGCATTTT
TRBJ1-5 TRBV28 NA CASSLGQPNQPQHF TGTGCCAGCAGTTTAGGACAGCCTAATCAGCCCCAGCATTTT
TRBJ2-7 TRBV5-1 TRBD1 CASSVQGYAYEQYF TGCGCCAGCAGCGTACAGGGGTACGCCTACGAGCAGTACTTC
TRBJ1-1 TRBV19 NA CASSIGTENTEAFF TGTGCCAGTAGTATAGGGACAGAGAACACTGAAGCTTTCTTT
TRBJ2-2 TRBV5-1 NA CASTLALPTGPGELFF TGCGCCAGCACCTTGGCCCTGCCCACAGGGCCCGGGGAGCTGTTTTTT
TRBJ2-3 TRBV6-5 TRBD2 CASSFSGASTDTQYF TGTGCCAGCAGTTTTAGCGGGGCCAGCACAGATACGCAGTATTTT
TRBJ2-3 TRBV10-3 NA CATLGGVTDTQYF TGTGCCACCCTCGGGGGAGTTACAGATACGCAGTATTTT
TRBJ2-3 TRBV4-1 TRBD2 CASSHGWGSAGGRLRTDTQYF TGCGCCAGCAGCCACGGTTGGGGGTCGGCGGGGGGTAGACTGCGCACAGATACGCAGTATTTT
TRBJ1-1 TRBV30 NA CAWSFLGRGAEAFF TGTGCCTGGAGTTTTCTTGGCCGGGGGGCTGAAGCTTTCTTT
TRBJ1-3 TRBV6-1 TRBD1 CASSEGTGAENTIYF TGTGCCAGCAGTGAAGGGACAGGGGCGGAAAACACCATATATTTT